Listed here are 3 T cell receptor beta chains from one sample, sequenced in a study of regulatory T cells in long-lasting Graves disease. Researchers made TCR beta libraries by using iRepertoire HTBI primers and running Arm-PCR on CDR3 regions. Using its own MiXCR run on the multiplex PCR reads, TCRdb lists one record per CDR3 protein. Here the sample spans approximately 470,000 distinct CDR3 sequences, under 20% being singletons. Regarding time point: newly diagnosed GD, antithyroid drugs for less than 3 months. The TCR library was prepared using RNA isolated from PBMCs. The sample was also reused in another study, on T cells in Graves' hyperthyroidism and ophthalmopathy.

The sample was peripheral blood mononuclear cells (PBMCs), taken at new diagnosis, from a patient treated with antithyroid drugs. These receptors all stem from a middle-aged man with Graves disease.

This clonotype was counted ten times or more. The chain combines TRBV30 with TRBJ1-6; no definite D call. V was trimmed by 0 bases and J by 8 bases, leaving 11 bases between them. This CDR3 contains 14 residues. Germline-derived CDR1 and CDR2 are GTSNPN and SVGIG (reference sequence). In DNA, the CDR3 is TGTGCCTGGAGTGTGTTGGGGTTTGATTCACCCCTCCACTTT. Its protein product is CAWSVLGFDSPLHF.

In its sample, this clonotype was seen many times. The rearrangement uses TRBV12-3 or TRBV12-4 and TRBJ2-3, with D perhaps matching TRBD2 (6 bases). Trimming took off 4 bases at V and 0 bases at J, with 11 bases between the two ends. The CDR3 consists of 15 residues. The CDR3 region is CASSSPSGSTDTQYF. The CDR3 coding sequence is TGTGCCAGCAGTTCCCCAAGCGGGAGCACAGATACGCAGTATTTT.

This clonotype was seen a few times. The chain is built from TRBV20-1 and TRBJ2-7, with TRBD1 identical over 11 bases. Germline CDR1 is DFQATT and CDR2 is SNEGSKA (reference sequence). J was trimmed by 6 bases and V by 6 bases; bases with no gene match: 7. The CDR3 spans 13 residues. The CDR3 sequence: CSAPDRGRGEQYF. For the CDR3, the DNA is TGCAGTGCCCCGGACAGGGGGCGAGGCGAGCAGTACTTC.